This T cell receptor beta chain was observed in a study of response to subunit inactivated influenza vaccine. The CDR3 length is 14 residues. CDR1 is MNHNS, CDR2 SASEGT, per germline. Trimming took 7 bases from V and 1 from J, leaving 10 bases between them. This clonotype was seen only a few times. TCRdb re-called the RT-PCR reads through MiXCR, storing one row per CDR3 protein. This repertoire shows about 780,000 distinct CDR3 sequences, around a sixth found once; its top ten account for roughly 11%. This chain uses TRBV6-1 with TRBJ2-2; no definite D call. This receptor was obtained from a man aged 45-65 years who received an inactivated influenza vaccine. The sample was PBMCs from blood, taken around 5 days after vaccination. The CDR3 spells CASKGRRNTGELFF. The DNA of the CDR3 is TGTGCCAGCAAGGGCAGGAGGAACACCGGGGAGCTGTTTTTT.